These T cell receptor beta chains were read from a single sample in a study of cytomegalovirus exposure and HLA in healthy donors. The method was immunoSEQ multiplex PCR; TCRdb's version includes in-frame clones alone and lacks a portion of them. This sample's table reports tens of thousands of clones. Material for sequencing was PBMCs. The receptors were sampled from a woman between 35 and 50 years old in good health and CMV-seropositive. Both conserved end residues are trimmed from each CDR3.

TRBJ1-1	TRBV11-2	ASSAPRTGGGAF
TRBJ1-4	TRBV5-1	ASSLGQYEKLF
TRBJ2-7	TRBV5-4	ASSAETGADEQY
TRBJ2-2	TRBV19	ASSIQGNTGELF
TRBJ1-5	TRBV6-5	ASRTGTRQPQH
TRBJ2-2	TRBV4-2	ASSQDAKSGELF
TRBJ2-2	TRBV5-1	ASSLAGTGNAGELF
TRBJ2-7	TRBV28	ASKSSDVSYEQY
TRBJ2-1	TRBV30	AWLPRGASYNEQF
TRBJ2-1	TRBV25-1	ASKSSVGTGWVGEQF
TRBJ1-4	TRBV5-1	ASSPWGGANEKLF
TRBJ1-3	TRBV15	ATSRGREGTIY
TRBJ2-1	TRBV29-1	SVVWLGGRAYYNEQF
TRBJ2-7	TRBV6-1	ASSEGDRGAYEQY
TRBJ2-7	TRBV28	ASSRRDFYSYEQY
TRBJ2-7	TRBV7-3	ASSLLGGEQY
TRBJ2-3	TRBV19	ASKRGRGGSTDTQY
TRBJ2-7	TRBV19	ASSNGRAGYEQY
TRBJ2-6	TRBV2	ASSRNTGASGANVLT
TRBJ2-7	TRBV5-6	ASSLGSGPGYEQY
TRBJ2-1	TRBV19	ASGTSGGVHYNEQF
TRBJ2-2	TRBV15	ATRDTRNTGELF
TRBJ1-1	TRBV5-5	ASSAREWVNTEAF
TRBJ2-7	TRBV28	ASSRDRRLSSYEQY
TRBJ2-1	TRBV13	ASSPRGSFYNEQF
TRBJ1-5	TRBV19	ASSIGPGGQPQH
TRBJ2-7	TRBV23-1	ASSPTIHRGHFGYEQY